Presented here are 5 T cell receptor beta chains from one specimen sequenced in a study of T cell responses to AZD1222 COVID-19 vaccine. Data came from immunoSEQ multiplex PCR; TCRdb stores just in-frame clones and leaves some out. The table has about 120,000 clones, roughly 89% seen once. The source material was peripheral blood, sampled on day 0 of AZD1222 vaccination. These receptors originate from an adult in good health.

The V call is TRBV6-6, the J call TRBJ2-7; 7 bases align to TRBD1. Germline CDR1 and CDR2: MNHNY and SVGAGI (reference sequence). This CDR3 has 13 amino acids. Trimming at V came to 8 bases and at J to 6 bases, leaving 10 bases not matched to a gene. CDR3 DNA: TGTGCCAGCGCAGGGCGAGAGGGGGCCGAGCAGTACTTC. As protein: CASAGREGAEQYF.

CDR3 region: CASSTRIRRDSYGYTF. CDR3 DNA: TGTGCCAGCAGTACACGGATTCGTCGGGATTCCTATGGCTACACCTTC. V usage is TRBV2 and J usage is TRBJ1-2; D gene unclear. V was trimmed by 5 bases and J by 4 bases, leaving 20 bases between them. Germline V CDR1 and CDR2: SNHLY, FYNNEI. This CDR3 has 16 amino acids.

This clone was recorded once. V is TRBV19 and J is TRBJ2-5, with 9 positions matching TRBD2. Germline CDR1 reads LNHDA; CDR2 reads SQIVND (reference sequence). CDR3 length: 15 amino acids. V shed 6 bases and J 2 bases; nucleotides not matched to a gene: 7. CDR3 nucleotide sequence: TGTGCCAGTAGCGTGCGGGGGGGGCGTCAAGAGACCCAGTACTTC. The encoded protein is CASSVRGGRQETQYF.

This chain links TRBV2 with TRBJ2-2; D perhaps matches TRBD2 (5 bases). This CDR3 is 14 amino acids long. The V end lost 4 bases, the J end lost 4 bases, and 10 bases lay between the germline ends. Germline lookup yields CDR1 SNHLY and CDR2 FYNNEI. CDR3 loop: CASSGGSRTGELFF. The CDR3 DNA sequence: TGTGCCAGCAGTGGCGGGTCTCGCACCGGGGAGCTGTTTTTT.

The V gene is TRBV6-2 or TRBV6-3, the J gene TRBJ2-7; D call uncertain. This CDR3 is 15 amino acids long. The germline gives CDR1 MNHEY, CDR2 SVGEGT. V lost 5 bases and J 2 bases, leaving 16 bases between the germline ends. Written as DNA, the CDR3 is TGTGCCAGCAGTACCACATATGGCAACACCTACGAGCAGTACTTC. It is translated as CASSTTYGNTYEQYF.